This T cell receptor beta chain was observed in a study of blood T cell repertoires in COVID-19. Clones were read by immunoSEQ multiplex PCR, and TCRdb kept only the in-frame ones, dropping some. The sample lists roughly 54,000 clones, around 88% occurring once. This sequence was found in a woman in her sixties or seventies with acute or convalescent COVID-19. Sequenced material: peripheral blood.

Here the CDR3 DNA reads TGTGCCAGTAGTATAGTCGGGGTCGAGTCAGATACGCAGTATTTT. Translation gives CASSIVGVESDTQYF. V gene TRBV19 combines with J gene TRBJ2-3; weak D call: TRBD2 (5 bases). In germline, CDR1 is LNHDA, CDR2 SQIVND (reference sequence). The CDR3 extends over 15 amino acids. Trimming stripped 1 base from V and 4 bases from J, with 12 bases between.